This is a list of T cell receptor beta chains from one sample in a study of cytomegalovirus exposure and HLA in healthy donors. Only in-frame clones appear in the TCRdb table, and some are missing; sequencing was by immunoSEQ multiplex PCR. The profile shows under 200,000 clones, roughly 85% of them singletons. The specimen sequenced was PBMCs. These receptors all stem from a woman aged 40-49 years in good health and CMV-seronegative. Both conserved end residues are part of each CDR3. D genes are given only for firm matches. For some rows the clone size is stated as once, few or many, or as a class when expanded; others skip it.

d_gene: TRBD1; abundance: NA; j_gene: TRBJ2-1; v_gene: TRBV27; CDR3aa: CASSGDRGYNEQFF; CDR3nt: TGTGCCAGCAGTGGAGACAGGGGTTACAATGAGCAGTTCTTC
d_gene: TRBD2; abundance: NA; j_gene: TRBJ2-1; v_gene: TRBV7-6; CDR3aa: CASSLRGTSGGAREQFF; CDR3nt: TGTGCCAGCAGCTTAAGAGGGACTAGCGGGGGGGCCAGGGAGCAGTTCTTC
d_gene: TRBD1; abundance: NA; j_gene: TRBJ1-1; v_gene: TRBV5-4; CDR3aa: CASSSRQGANTEAFF; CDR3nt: TGTGCCAGCAGCTCGAGACAGGGGGCGAACACTGAAGCTTTCTTT
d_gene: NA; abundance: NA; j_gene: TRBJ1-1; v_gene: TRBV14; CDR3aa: CASSRSGAPNTEAFF; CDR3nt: TGTGCCAGCAGCCGGTCAGGGGCTCCCAACACTGAAGCTTTCTTT
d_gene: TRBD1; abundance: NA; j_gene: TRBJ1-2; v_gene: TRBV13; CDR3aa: CASSLGPGQGGYTF; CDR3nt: TGTGCCAGCAGCTTAGGCCCAGGACAGGGAGGCTACACCTTC
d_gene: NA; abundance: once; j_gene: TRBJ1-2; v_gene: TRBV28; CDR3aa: CASSSPVLWSYGYTF; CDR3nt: TGTGCCAGCAGCTCTCCGGTCCTTTGGAGCTATGGCTACACCTTC
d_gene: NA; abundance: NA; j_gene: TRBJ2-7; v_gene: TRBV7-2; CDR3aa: CASSLTGYEQYF; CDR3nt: TGTGCCAGCAGCTTAACGGGGTACGAGCAGTACTTC
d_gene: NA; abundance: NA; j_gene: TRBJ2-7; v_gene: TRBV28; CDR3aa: CASSLTAGYEQYF; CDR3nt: TGTGCCAGCAGTTTAACAGCCGGCTACGAGCAGTACTTC
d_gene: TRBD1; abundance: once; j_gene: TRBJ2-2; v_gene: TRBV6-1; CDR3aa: CASSARTGGRTGELFF; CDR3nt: TGTGCCAGCAGTGCAAGGACAGGGGGCCGTACCGGGGAGCTGTTTTTT
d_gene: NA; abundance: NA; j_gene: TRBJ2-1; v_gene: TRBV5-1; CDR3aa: CASSPLGGGANNEQFF; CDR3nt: TGCGCCAGCAGCCCCCTCGGTGGGGGGGCAAACAATGAGCAGTTCTTC
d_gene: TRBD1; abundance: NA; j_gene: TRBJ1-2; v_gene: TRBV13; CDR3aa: CASSYRGQGDIYGYTF; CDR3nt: TGTGCCAGCAGCTACCGAGGACAGGGGGATATCTATGGCTACACCTTC
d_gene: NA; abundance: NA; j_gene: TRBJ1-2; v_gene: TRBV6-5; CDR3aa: CASSLQVPSYGYTF; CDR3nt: TGTGCCAGCAGTCTACAGGTCCCATCCTATGGCTACACCTTC
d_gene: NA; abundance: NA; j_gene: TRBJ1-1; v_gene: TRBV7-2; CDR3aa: CASTLSGLNTEAFF; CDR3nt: TGTGCCAGCACCCTGTCAGGGCTGAACACTGAAGCTTTCTTT
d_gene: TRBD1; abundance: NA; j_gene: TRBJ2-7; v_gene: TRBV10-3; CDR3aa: CAIRGPGTGHEQYF; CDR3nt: TGTGCCATCAGGGGGCCTGGGACAGGGCACGAGCAGTACTTC
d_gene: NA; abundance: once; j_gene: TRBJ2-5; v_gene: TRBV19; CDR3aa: CASSTRVGYQETQYF; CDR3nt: TGTGCCAGTAGTACCAGGGTGGGGTACCAAGAGACCCAGTACTTC
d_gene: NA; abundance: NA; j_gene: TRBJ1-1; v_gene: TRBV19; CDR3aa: CASSIGGHSLNTEAFF; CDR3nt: TGTGCCAGTAGTATAGGAGGCCATTCATTGAACACTGAAGCTTTCTTT
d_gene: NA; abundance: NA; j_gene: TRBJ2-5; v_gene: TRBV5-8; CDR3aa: CASSLWGGGQETQYF; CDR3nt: TGTGCCAGCAGCTTGTGGGGGGGCGGGCAAGAGACCCAGTACTTC
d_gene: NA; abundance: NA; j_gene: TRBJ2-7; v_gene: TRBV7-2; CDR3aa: CASSSVLEQYF; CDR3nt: TGTGCCAGCAGCTCAGTTCTTGAGCAGTACTTC
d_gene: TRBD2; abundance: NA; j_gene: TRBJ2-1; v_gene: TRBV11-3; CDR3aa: CASSPRGAGPYNEQFF; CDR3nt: TGTGCCAGCAGCCCCCGAGGAGCGGGGCCCTACAATGAGCAGTTCTTC
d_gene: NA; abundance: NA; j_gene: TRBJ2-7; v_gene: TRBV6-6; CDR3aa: CASSPDTYEQYF; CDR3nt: TGTGCCAGCAGTCCAGATACCTACGAGCAGTACTTC
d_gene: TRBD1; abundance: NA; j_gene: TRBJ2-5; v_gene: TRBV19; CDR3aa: CASSMGQGRQTQYF; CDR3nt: TGTGCCAGTAGTATGGGACAGGGTCGCCAGACCCAGTACTTC
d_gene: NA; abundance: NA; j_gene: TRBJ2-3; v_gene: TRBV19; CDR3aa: CASSETGRTRTDTQYF; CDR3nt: TGTGCCAGTAGTGAAACAGGGCGAACTAGGACAGATACGCAGTATTTT
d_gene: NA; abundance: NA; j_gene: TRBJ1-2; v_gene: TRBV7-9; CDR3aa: CASSLASGMGGYTF; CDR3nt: TGTGCCAGCAGCTTAGCGTCGGGAATGGGCGGCTACACCTTC
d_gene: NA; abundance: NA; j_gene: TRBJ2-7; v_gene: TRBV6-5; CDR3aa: CASTKTGVSTYEQYF; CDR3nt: TGTGCCAGCACCAAAACGGGTGTCAGCACTTACGAGCAGTACTTC
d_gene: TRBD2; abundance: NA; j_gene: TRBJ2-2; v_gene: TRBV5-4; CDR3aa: CASSFAGGSTGELFF; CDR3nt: TGTGCCAGCAGCTTCGCGGGCGGGAGCACCGGGGAGCTGTTTTTT
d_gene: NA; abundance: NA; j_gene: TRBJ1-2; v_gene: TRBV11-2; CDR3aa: CASSGRFGGYTF; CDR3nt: TGTGCCAGCAGCGGCCGATTCGGGGGCTACACCTTC
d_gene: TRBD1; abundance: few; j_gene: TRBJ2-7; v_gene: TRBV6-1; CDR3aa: CASNPDRDRSYEQYF; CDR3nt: TGTGCCAGCAACCCCGACAGGGACAGGTCCTACGAGCAGTACTTC
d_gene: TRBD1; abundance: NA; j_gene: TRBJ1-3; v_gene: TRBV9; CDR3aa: CASSVDTGEDTIYF; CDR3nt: TGTGCCAGCAGCGTAGATACAGGGGAGGACACCATATATTTT
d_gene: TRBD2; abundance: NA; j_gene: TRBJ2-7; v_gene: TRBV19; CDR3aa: CASSPRASGLYEQYF; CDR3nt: TGTGCCAGTAGTCCAAGGGCTAGCGGGTTGTACGAGCAGTACTTC
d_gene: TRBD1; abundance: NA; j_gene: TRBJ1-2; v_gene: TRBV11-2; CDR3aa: CASSLGPGTVTF; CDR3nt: TGTGCCAGCAGCTTGGGACCTGGGACAGTCACCTTC
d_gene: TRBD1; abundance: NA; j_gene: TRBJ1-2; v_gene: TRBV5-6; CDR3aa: CASSLQGATVYGYTF; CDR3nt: TGTGCCAGCAGCTTGCAGGGGGCAACGGTGTATGGCTACACCTTC
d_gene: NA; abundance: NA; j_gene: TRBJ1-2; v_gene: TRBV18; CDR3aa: CASSREGLNYGYTF; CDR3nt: TGTGCCAGCTCCAGGGAGGGCCTTAACTATGGCTACACCTTC
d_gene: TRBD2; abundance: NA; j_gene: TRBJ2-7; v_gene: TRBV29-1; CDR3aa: CSVVLAPRDYEQYF; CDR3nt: TGCAGCGTTGTACTAGCGCCGAGGGACTACGAGCAGTACTTC
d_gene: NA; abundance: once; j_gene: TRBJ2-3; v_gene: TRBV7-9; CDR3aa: CASSFFPGFTSTDTQYF; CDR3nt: TGTGCCAGCAGCTTCTTCCCGGGGTTTACTAGCACAGATACGCAGTATTTT
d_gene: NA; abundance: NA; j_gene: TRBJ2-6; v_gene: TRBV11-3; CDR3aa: CASSSTGFGANVLTF; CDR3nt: TGTGCCAGCAGCTCAACAGGGTTCGGGGCCAACGTCCTGACTTTC
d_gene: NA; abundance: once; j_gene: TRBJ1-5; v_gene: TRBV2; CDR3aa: CASSDVGDSNQPQHF; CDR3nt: TGTGCCAGCAGTGATGTCGGGGATAGCAATCAGCCCCAGCATTTT
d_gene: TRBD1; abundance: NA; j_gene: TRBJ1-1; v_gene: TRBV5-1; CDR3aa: CASSLVSGTGGTEAFF; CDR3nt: TGCGCCAGCAGCTTGGTGTCAGGGACAGGGGGCACTGAAGCTTTCTTT
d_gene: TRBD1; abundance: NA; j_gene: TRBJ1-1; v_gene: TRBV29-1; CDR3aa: CSVGQGNTEAFF; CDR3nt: TGCAGCGTCGGACAGGGGAACACTGAAGCTTTCTTT
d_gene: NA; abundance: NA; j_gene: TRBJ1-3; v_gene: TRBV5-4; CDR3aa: CASSLRGGSGNTIYF; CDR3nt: TGTGCCAGCAGCTTAAGGGGGGGCTCTGGAAACACCATATATTTT
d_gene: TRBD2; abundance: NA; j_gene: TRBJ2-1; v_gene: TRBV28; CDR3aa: CASSLYYLTSGVNNEQFF; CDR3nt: TGTGCCAGCAGTTTATACTACCTGACTAGCGGGGTCAACAATGAGCAGTTCTTC